A single sample gave rise to the 7 T cell receptor beta chains below, sequenced in a study of PD-1 and CTLA-4 blockade in melanoma. The protocol was immunoSEQ multiplex PCR, while the TCRdb copy is restricted to in-frame clones and leaves out a portion. The data show about 21,000 clones, with around 88% seen just once and about 7.2% held by the top ten. Sequencing was performed on CD8+ T cells from peripheral blood, taken before anti-PD-1 treatment. The receptors were gathered from a human donor with melanoma.

The chain combines TRBV6-1 with TRBJ1-5, with no clear D. V shed 0 bases and J shed 1 base, with 4 bases lying between them. The CDR3 totals 14 residues. The germline CDR1 and CDR2 sequences are MNHNS and SASEGT. Here the CDR3 DNA reads TGTGCCAGCAGTGAAGCGGGGAGCAATCAGCCCCAGCATTTT. Translated: CASSEAGSNQPQHF.

This clone was seen only a few times. The rearrangement uses TRBV5-6 and TRBJ2-3, with TRBD1 as a possible D gene (5 bases). The CDR3 runs to 13 residues. The germline gives CDR1 SGHDT, CDR2 YYEEEE. Trimming cost V 3 bases and J 5 bases, with 10 bases left between them. The CDR3 here is CASSWSQGDTQYF. For the CDR3, the DNA is TGTGCCAGCAGCTGGTCTCAGGGAGATACGCAGTATTTT.

This chain connects TRBV7-9 to TRBJ2-5; the match to TRBD2 covers 8 bases. The CDR3 spans 14 residues. CDR1 and CDR2 (germline): SEHNR, FQNEAQ (reference sequence). Trimming at V came to 2 bases and at J to 5 bases, leaving 4 bases not matched to a gene. The CDR3 DNA follows: TGTGCCAGCAGCTTAATAAGACTAGCGGAGACCCAGTACTTC. Translating it yields CASSLIRLAETQYF.

This chain connects TRBV4-2 to TRBJ2-1; 8 bases are a match to TRBD1. Germline V gene sequence: CDR1 LGHNA, CDR2 YNFKEQ. V trimming: 3 bases; J trimming: 7 bases; junction bases outside the gene matches: 8. CDR3 length equals 15 residues. The chain's CDR3 is CASSHTRTGINEQFF. In DNA form, the CDR3 reads TGTGCCAGCAGCCATACCCGGACAGGGATAAATGAGCAGTTCTTC.

This chain uses TRBV16 with TRBJ2-6, with TRBD1 matching 10 bases. Germline loops: CDR1 KGHSY, CDR2 FQNENV. The CDR3 extends over 19 amino acids. With V trimmed by 2 bases and J by 2 bases, 9 bases remained unmatched. The CDR3 region has the DNA TGTGCCAGCAGCCAACGATCGCCCGGGACAGGGGCTGGGGCCAACGTCCTGACTTTC. This sequence encodes CASSQRSPGTGAGANVLTF.

J is TRBJ2-3 and V is TRBV28; D remains unclear. The germline V gene encodes CDR1 MDHEN and CDR2 SYDVKM. With 2 bases removed from V and 0 bases from J, the gap between germline ends came to 15 bases. This CDR3 contains 17 residues. CDR3 coding DNA: TGTGCCAGCAGTTTAAAGGGTTTCGGAGTTAGCACAGATACGCAGTATTTT. Translated: CASSLKGFGVSTDTQYF. Looking up the rest from reference TRBV28 and TRBJ2-3 gives the full variable domain: DVKVTQSSRYLVKRTGEKVFLECVQDMDHENMFWYRQDPGLGLRLIYFSYDVKMKEKGDIPEGYSVSREKKERFSLILESASTNQTSMYLCASSLKGFGVSTDTQYFGPGTRLTVL.

This chain joins TRBV6-5 and TRBJ1-2, with a weak D call TRBD1 (5 bases). Germline lookup yields CDR1 MNHEY and CDR2 SVGAGI. The CDR3 spans 12 residues. The CDR3 loop reads CATHGGNYGYTF. The CDR3 coding sequence is TGTGCTACCCACGGGGGAAACTATGGCTACACCTTC.